The 15 T cell receptor beta chains given below trace back to one sample, sequenced in a study of T cell clonotyping in hematopoietic cell transplantation. Using immunoSEQ multiplex PCR, the repertoire was profiled, and TCRdb retains in-frame clones only, with some absent. In the table there are tens of thousands of clones, roughly 88% of which are singletons. What was sequenced was peripheral blood mononuclear cells. All receptors come from a woman between 40 and 50 years old in good health. Some clones in this sample may be carry-over from other donors' samples.

The chain combines TRBV7-8 with TRBJ1-2; perhaps TRBD1 as D (5 bases). Deletions cut 0 bases from V and 3 bases from J, with 11 bases between. The CDR3 has 15 residues. The germline V gene encodes CDR1 SGHVS and CDR2 FQNEAQ. The DNA of the CDR3 is TGTGCCAGCAGCTTAGCCGGCCAGGGCGACTATGGCTACACCTTC. Protein product: CASSLAGQGDYGYTF.

The V gene is TRBV5-5, the J gene TRBJ1-5; D uncertain. Germline V lookup: CDR1 SGHKS, CDR2 YYEKEE (reference sequence). With 0 bases removed from V and 3 bases from J, the gap between germline ends came to 10 bases. CDR3 size: 15 residues. The CDR3: CASSLGGRDNQPQHF. Written as DNA, the CDR3 is TGTGCCAGCAGCTTGGGGGGAAGGGACAATCAGCCCCAGCATTTT.

The chain has TRBV5-6 and TRBJ1-2; D is perhaps TRBD1 (6 bases). Trimming pared 0 bases from V and 4 bases from J, leaving 13 bases between. This CDR3 is built from 15 residues. Germline assignment: CDR1 SGHDT and CDR2 YYEEEE. CDR3 sequence (DNA): TGTGCCAGCAGCTTGGTGGGGGCAGCGGGCTATGGCTACACCTTC. It is translated as CASSLVGAAGYGYTF.

V and J are TRBV19 and TRBJ1-1; the D is unclear. The CDR3 has 13 amino acids. Trimming cost V 3 bases and J 10 bases, with 15 bases left between them. Germline V lookup: CDR1 LNHDA, CDR2 SQIVND (reference sequence). In DNA form, the CDR3 reads TGTGCCAGTAGTATGAATCGAGTTGTCGGAGCTTTCTTT. Its translation: CASSMNRVVGAFF.

This chain connects TRBV28 to TRBJ2-1; D is uncertain. The CDR3 has 13 amino acids. Germline CDR1 MDHEN, CDR2 SYDVKM. Trimming left V 3 bases short and J 9 bases short, with 12 bases between. CDR3 region: CASSFIGFGEQFF. The CDR3 region has the DNA TGTGCCAGCAGTTTTATTGGGTTCGGTGAGCAGTTCTTC. Using reference TRBV28 and TRBJ2-1 for the parts outside the CDR3, the full variable domain is DVKVTQSSRYLVKRTGEKVFLECVQDMDHENMFWYRQDPGLGLRLIYFSYDVKMKEKGDIPEGYSVSREKKERFSLILESASTNQTSMYLCASSFIGFGEQFFGPGTRLTVL.

The gene calls are TRBV25-1 and TRBJ2-4, with TRBD1 identical over 12 bases. This CDR3 spans 18 amino acids. Germline V gene lookup returns CDR1 MGHDK and CDR2 SYGVNS. V gave up 3 bases and J gave up 0 bases; unmatched junction bases: 6. The CDR3, as DNA: TGTGCCAGCAGTGAGGGGACAGGGGGCGTTCTAGCCAAAAACATTCAGTACTTC. Translated, it gives CASSEGTGGVLAKNIQYF.

The rearrangement uses TRBV6-5 and TRBJ2-2, with D possibly being TRBD2 (6 bases). The ends were cut back, 10 bases at V and 0 bases at J, with 15 bases in the middle. The CDR3 consists of 15 residues. Germline assignment: CDR1 MNHEY and CDR2 SVGAGI. The CDR3 protein is CATTEGYANTGELFF. In DNA form, the CDR3 reads TGTGCCACCACGGAGGGATACGCGAACACCGGGGAGCTGTTTTTT.

The V and J genes are TRBV7-3 and TRBJ2-4; no clear D gene. Germline CDR1 SGHTA, CDR2 FQGTGA. The CDR3 runs to 16 residues. The germline V and J ends were trimmed by 5 bases and 2 bases, with 16 bases remaining between them. CDR3 DNA: TGTGCCAGCAGCCCACGACCTTCATTGACCAAAAACATTCAGTACTTC. It codes for CASSPRPSLTKNIQYF.

The chain is built from TRBV28 and TRBJ2-3, with D possibly TRBD1 on 5 matching bases. The CDR3 loop spans 14 amino acids. Germline V CDR1 and CDR2: MDHEN, SYDVKM. The V end was cut by 7 bases, the J end by 2 bases, with 13 bases between. Written as DNA, the CDR3 is TGTGCCAGCACTAGGGGCGGCTACACAGATACGCAGTATTTT. Residues: CASTRGGYTDTQYF.

This clone occurred once. The V and J genes are TRBV30 and TRBJ2-7; D is ambiguous. Germline V gene data show CDR1 as GTSNPN and CDR2 as SVGIG (reference sequence). The germline V and J ends were trimmed by 4 bases and 0 bases, with 10 bases remaining between them. The CDR3 runs 13 residues. The CDR3 nucleotides read TGTGCCTGGAATCTTCCCTTCTCCTACGAGCAGTACTTC. It is translated as CAWNLPFSYEQYF.

The J gene is TRBJ2-7, the V gene TRBV7-9; either TRBD1 or TRBD2 may fit D (5 bases each). The CDR3 runs 15 residues. The germline V gene has CDR1 SEHNR and CDR2 FQNEAQ (reference sequence). The germline V and J ends were trimmed by 2 bases and 2 bases, with 13 bases remaining between them. CDR3 in amino acids: CASSLSGQGPYEQYF. DNA of the CDR3: TGTGCCAGCAGCTTAAGTGGTCAGGGACCCTACGAGCAGTACTTC.

This chain uses TRBV5-1 with TRBJ2-3, with D tentatively TRBD1 (5 bases). V dropped 0 bases and J dropped 2 bases, with 7 bases sitting between them. Germline V lookup: CDR1 SGHRS, CDR2 YFSETQ. The CDR3 runs 14 residues. The CDR3 region has the DNA TGCGCCAGCAGCTTGGGACAGATCACAGATACGCAGTATTTT. Its protein product is CASSLGQITDTQYF.

This clone was seen only a few times. The chain has TRBV2 and TRBJ1-2, with D possibly matching TRBD1 (6 bases). This CDR3 is built from 13 residues. Germline-derived CDR1 and CDR2 are SNHLY and FYNNEI. V lost 2 bases and J 8 bases, leaving 12 bases between the germline ends. CDR3 nucleotide sequence: TGTGCCAGCAGTGAATGGGGGCAAGGGGGCTACACCTTC. It is translated as CASSEWGQGGYTF.

The chain uses TRBV4-1 and TRBJ1-2; D gene ambiguous. Germline CDR1 MGHRA, CDR2 YSYEKL. The germline V and J ends were trimmed by 0 bases and 2 bases, with 10 bases remaining between them. The CDR3 totals 15 residues. In DNA form, the CDR3 reads TGCGCCAGCAGCCAAGATGTAAGACCGAACTATGGCTACACCTTC. It yields the protein CASSQDVRPNYGYTF.

V and J are TRBV6-6 and TRBJ2-7, with a possible D match to TRBD1 (5 bases). CDR3 length: 13 amino acids. The V gene lost 11 bases and the J gene lost 3 bases, with 17 bases spanning the gap. Germline values: CDR1 MNHNY, CDR2 SVGAGI (reference sequence). The chain's CDR3 is CAVGPTNDYEQYF. The DNA for the CDR3 is TGTGCCGTGGGGCCCACTAATGACTACGAGCAGTACTTC.